This TCR beta chain derives from a study of OX40 agonist ivuxolimab in advanced cancers. In its sample, this clone was seen once. This CDR3 has 16 residues. V was pared by 2 bases and J by 0 bases, with 14 bases between. The germline CDR1 and CDR2 sequences are SGHTS and YDEGEE. TCRdb keeps only in-frame clones here, not all; method: immunoSEQ multiplex PCR. This table holds about 76,000 clones, roughly nine tenths found once. This sample comprised CD4+ or CD8+ T cells sorted from blood, obtained in a trial of the OX40 agonist ivuxolimab. This chain uses TRBV5-8 with TRBJ2-5; tentative D call: TRBD1 (6 bases). This TCR was recovered from an adult with an advanced solid tumor such as melanoma, head and neck, liver or kidney cancer. In DNA, the CDR3 is TGTGCCAGCAGCTTTCAACTGGGACACCACCAAGAGACCCAGTACTTC. Translating it yields CASSFQLGHHQETQYF.